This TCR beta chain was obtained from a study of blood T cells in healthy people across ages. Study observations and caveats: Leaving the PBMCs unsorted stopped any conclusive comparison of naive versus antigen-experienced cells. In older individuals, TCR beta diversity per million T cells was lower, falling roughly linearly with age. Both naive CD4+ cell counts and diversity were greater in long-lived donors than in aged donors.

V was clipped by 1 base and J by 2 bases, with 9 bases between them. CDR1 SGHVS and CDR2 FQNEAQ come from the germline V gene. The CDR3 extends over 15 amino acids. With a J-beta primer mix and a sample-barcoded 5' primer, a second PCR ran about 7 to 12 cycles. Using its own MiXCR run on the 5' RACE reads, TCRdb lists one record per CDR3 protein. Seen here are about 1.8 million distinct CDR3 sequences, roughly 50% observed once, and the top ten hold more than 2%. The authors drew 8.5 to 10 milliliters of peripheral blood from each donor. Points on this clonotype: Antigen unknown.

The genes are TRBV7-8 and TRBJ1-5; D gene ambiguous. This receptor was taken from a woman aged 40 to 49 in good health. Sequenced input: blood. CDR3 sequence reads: CASSLESAGNQPQHF. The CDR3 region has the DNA TGTGCCAGCAGCTTAGAGTCAGCGGGCAATCAGCCCCAGCATTTT. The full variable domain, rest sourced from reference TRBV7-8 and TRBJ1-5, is GAGVSQSPRYKVAKRGQDVALRCDPISGHVSLFWYQQALGQGPEFLTYFQNEAQLDKSGLPSDRFFAERPEGSVSTLKIQRTQQEDSAVYLCASSLESAGNQPQHFGDGTRLSIL.